The source of this TCR beta chain is a study of T cells in Graves' hyperthyroidism and ophthalmopathy. V was clipped by 6 bases and J by 5 bases, with 13 bases between them. This CDR3 is 13 amino acids long. From germline, CDR1 is LNHDA and CDR2 SQIVND (reference sequence). Points on this clonotype: Since no conserved phenylalanine or tryptophan closes the CDR3, a read error is the likely cause.

Researchers amplified the TCR beta CDR3 regions from RNA transcripts. The study used the HTBI primer set for a first-round RT-PCR of the TCR CDR3. In TCRdb, the multiplex PCR reads were re-called with MiXCR into one record per CDR3 protein. The repertoire holds almost 350,000 distinct CDR3 sequences, with roughly 18% as singletons. Exclusion of a patient resulted from uncontrolled infection, other autoimmune disease, pregnancy or lactation. Diagnosis relied on clinical symptoms, serum thyroxine and TRAb, thyroid ultrasound and orbital computed tomography. Fresh 10 ml peripheral blood yielded PBMCs. The gene calls are TRBV19 and TRBJ1-1, with a possible D match to TRBD1 (6 bases). The sequenced sample was blood. The sequence was collected from a middle-aged woman with Graves' ophthalmopathy. CDR3 coding DNA: TGTGCCAGTAGGGGAACAGGGCGGACTGAAGCTTTCTCT. Its protein product is CASRGTGRTEAFS.